Each of the 17 T cell receptor beta chains below was sequenced from the same sample in a study of shared clonotypes between healthy human individuals. The table came from immunoSEQ multiplex PCR; TCRdb's copy has only in-frame clones and leaves some out. The profile shows roughly 2,300,000 clones, 85% to 95% of them singletons. Sequenced input: naive CD4+ T cells from PBMCs. Regarding subset: CD45RA+ positively selected. The origin of the receptors is a man between 18 and 35 years old in good health. Some clones in this sample may be carry-over from other donors' samples.

This chain uses TRBV5-8 with TRBJ1-1; 7 bases are a match to TRBD1. The germline V gene has CDR1 SGHTS and CDR2 YDEGEE. The junction had 4 bases not matched to a gene; V was cut back by 2 bases and J by 0 bases. There are 15 residues in the CDR3. CDR3 nucleotide sequence: TGTGCCAGCAGCTTTACCGGGACAGTGAACACTGAAGCTTTCTTT. Protein sequence: CASSFTGTVNTEAFF. The variable domain in full, with the rest retrieved from reference TRBV5-8 and TRBJ1-1, is EAGVTQSPTHLIKTRGQQATLRCSPISGHTSVYWYQQALGLGLQFLLWYDEGEERNRGNFPPRFSGRQFPNYSSELNVNALELEDSALYLCASSFTGTVNTEAFFGQGTRLTVV.

This rearrangement joins TRBV10-3 to TRBJ1-2; unclear D gene. V was shortened by 4 bases and J by 0 bases, with 6 bases between the two germline ends. Germline CDR1 is ENHRY and CDR2 is SYGVKD. The CDR3 totals 13 residues. The CDR3 DNA sequence: TGTGCCATCAGTGCTCCGACTAACTATGGCTACACCTTC. Its protein product is CAISAPTNYGYTF.

The chain links TRBV5-1 to TRBJ2-5; possibly TRBD1 for D (6 bases). CDR1 and CDR2 (germline): SGHRS, YFSETQ. Trimming cost V 4 bases and J 5 bases, with 18 bases left between them. The CDR3 loop spans 15 amino acids. The CDR3 DNA reads as TGCGCCAGCAGCCTAATAACAGGGATCCTGGAGACCCAGTACTTC. Protein sequence: CASSLITGILETQYF.

The chain employs TRBV6-6 and TRBJ1-1; possibly TRBD1 for D (6 bases). CDR3 length: 13 residues. The V end lost 4 bases, the J end lost 3 bases, and 9 bases lay between the germline ends. CDR1 MNHNY and CDR2 SVGAGI come from the germline V gene (reference sequence). CDR3 DNA: TGTGCCAGCAGTTTCCCAGGGGACACTGAAGCTTTCTTT. Translated: CASSFPGDTEAFF.

This chain uses TRBV28 with TRBJ2-7; 8 nucleotides align to TRBD1. Looked up from germline, CDR1 is MDHEN and CDR2 is SYDVKM. The CDR3 totals 12 residues. Trimming took 8 bases from V and 5 from J; bases not matched to a gene: 5. CDR3 DNA sequence: TGTGCCAGCGGATCAGGGGGCAACGAGCAGTACTTC. This encodes CASGSGGNEQYF. The entire variable domain, with the rest obtained from reference TRBV28 and TRBJ2-7, is as follows: DVKVTQSSRYLVKRTGEKVFLECVQDMDHENMFWYRQDPGLGLRLIYFSYDVKMKEKGDIPEGYSVSREKKERFSLILESASTNQTSMYLCASGSGGNEQYFGPGTRLTVT.

The chain links TRBV12-5 to TRBJ2-3, with 13 bases aligning to TRBD2. V trimming: 5 bases; J trimming: 0 bases; junction bases outside the gene matches: 8. CDR1 and CDR2 (germline): LGHNT, FRNRAP. The CDR3 contains 18 residues. The CDR3 DNA reads as TGTGCTAGTGGTAGCGGGACTAGCGGGAACCCTAGCACAGATACGCAGTATTTT. Translating it yields CASGSGTSGNPSTDTQYF.

This chain uses TRBV6-5 with TRBJ2-7; the match to TRBD1 covers 10 bases. Germline V CDR1 and CDR2: MNHEY, SVGAGI. The ends lost 3 bases at V and 3 bases at J; junction bases unmatched: 5. The CDR3 contains 15 residues. The DNA for the CDR3 is TGTGCCAGCAGTTATAGACAGGGGGCGGGCTACGAGCAGTACTTC. Translating gives CASSYRQGAGYEQYF.

This clone was found once. V is TRBV6-1 and J is TRBJ2-6; D gene uncertain. Looked up from germline, CDR1 is MNHNS and CDR2 is SASEGT. The CDR3 totals 16 residues. Trimming removed 1 base at V and 1 base at J, with 8 bases between. This CDR3 is CASSEEISSGANVLTF. CDR3 DNA sequence: TGTGCCAGCAGTGAAGAGATCAGTTCTGGGGCCAACGTCCTGACTTTC.

This chain connects TRBV2 to TRBJ2-2; D might be TRBD1 or TRBD2, each matching 5 bases. Between the trimmed V and J ends, which lost 8 bases and 2 bases, there was a span of 15 bases. In germline, CDR1 is SNHLY, CDR2 FYNNEI. This CDR3 has 15 amino acids. The CDR3 loop reads CASRGSSPNTGELFF. For the CDR3, the DNA is TGTGCCAGCCGGGGCAGCTCCCCCAACACCGGGGAGCTGTTTTTT.

Concerning this clone: Other DNA sequences from this sample encode an identical CDR3 as well. This chain joins TRBV18 and TRBJ2-7; no definite D call. The CDR3 has 13 residues. Between the trimmed V and J ends, which lost 0 bases and 3 bases, there was a span of 6 bases. Germline loops: CDR1 KGHSH, CDR2 LQKENI. Here the CDR3 reads CASSPPGGYEQYF. As DNA, the CDR3 is TGTGCCAGCTCACCACCGGGCGGCTACGAGCAGTACTTC.

The chain has TRBV5-1 and TRBJ2-5, with D perhaps TRBD2 (5 bases). Trimming removed 0 bases at V and 5 bases at J, with 14 bases between. CDR3 length: 15 amino acids. Germline-derived CDR1 and CDR2 are SGHRS and YFSETQ. The CDR3 bases are TGCGCCAGCAGCTTGGATGTCTACACGGGGGAGACCCAGTACTTC. Translating gives CASSLDVYTGETQYF.

The chain links TRBV15 to TRBJ1-2; 9 nucleotides line up with TRBD1. Trimming at V came to 3 bases and at J to 8 bases, leaving 4 bases not matched to a gene. This CDR3 region has 13 residues. Germline CDR1 LNHNV, CDR2 YYDKDF (reference sequence). DNA of the CDR3: TGTGCCACCAGCAGGAAACAGGGGGCCGGCTACACCTTC. Its translation is CATSRKQGAGYTF.

For this clone: Other DNA sequences in the same sample also yield this CDR3. The chain joins TRBV18 to TRBJ1-2, with D unclear. The V gene lost 3 bases and the J gene lost 0 bases, with 11 bases spanning the gap. Germline lookup yields CDR1 KGHSH and CDR2 LQKENI. This CDR3 has 15 amino acids. In nucleotides, the CDR3 is TGTGCCAGCTCACCCCTTGGCGAAGCTAACTATGGCTACACCTTC. Translation: CASSPLGEANYGYTF. Using reference TRBV18 and TRBJ1-2 for the parts outside the CDR3, the full variable domain is NAGVMQNPRHLVRRRGQEARLRCSPMKGHSHVYWYRQLPEEGLKFMVYLQKENIIDESGMPKERFSAEFPKEGPSILRIQQVVRGDSAAYFCASSPLGEANYGYTFGSGTRLTVV.

The CDR3 nucleotides read TGCGCCAGCAGCCTCAGGGGACGACTAGCGGGAGGACCACAAGAGACCCAGTACTTC. Translating it yields CASSLRGRLAGGPQETQYF. The V gene is TRBV10-1, the J gene TRBJ2-5, with 13 bases lining up with TRBD2. Germline V CDR1 and CDR2: WNHNN, SYGVQD (reference sequence). The V segment lost 6 bases and the J segment 2 bases; nucleotides outside the gene matches: 15. The CDR3 sequence is 19 residues long.

The rearrangement uses TRBV21-1 and TRBJ1-2; TRBD1, the table's D call, was not compared with the DNA. TRBV21-1 is a known pseudogene. The CDR3 is 17 amino acids. CDR3 sequence (DNA): TGTGCCAGCAGATCCGGACAGGGGGCGGCTGTCGAGAATGGCTACACCTTC. Amino acid sequence: CASRSGQGAAVENGYTF.

The chain couples TRBV7-2 to TRBJ1-2; 7 bases agree with TRBD1. The CDR3 covers 15 residues. With V trimmed by 6 bases and J by 8 bases, 15 bases remained unmatched. CDR1 is SGHTA, CDR2 FQGNSA, per germline. CDR3 nucleotide sequence: TGTGCCAGCAGTCAGGGGGTCAGGAAGAAGGGAGGCTACACCTTC. Amino acid sequence: CASSQGVRKKGGYTF. The full variable domain, with the rest looked up from reference TRBV7-2 and TRBJ1-2, is GAGVSQSPSNKVTEKGKDVELRCDPISGHTALYWYRQSLGQGLEFLIYFQGNSAPDKSGLPSDRFSAERTGGSVSTLTIQRTQQEDSAVYLCASSQGVRKKGGYTFGSGTRLTVV.

The chain uses TRBV29-1 and TRBJ1-3; the match to TRBD1 covers 7 bases. The CDR3 is 13 residues long. J gave up 2 bases and V 6 bases, and 4 bases lay outside the gene matches. Germline CDR1 and CDR2: SQVTM and ANQGSEA. Here the CDR3 DNA reads TGCAGCGTGGAGGGACAGACTGGAAACACCATATATTTT. Translation gives CSVEGQTGNTIYF.